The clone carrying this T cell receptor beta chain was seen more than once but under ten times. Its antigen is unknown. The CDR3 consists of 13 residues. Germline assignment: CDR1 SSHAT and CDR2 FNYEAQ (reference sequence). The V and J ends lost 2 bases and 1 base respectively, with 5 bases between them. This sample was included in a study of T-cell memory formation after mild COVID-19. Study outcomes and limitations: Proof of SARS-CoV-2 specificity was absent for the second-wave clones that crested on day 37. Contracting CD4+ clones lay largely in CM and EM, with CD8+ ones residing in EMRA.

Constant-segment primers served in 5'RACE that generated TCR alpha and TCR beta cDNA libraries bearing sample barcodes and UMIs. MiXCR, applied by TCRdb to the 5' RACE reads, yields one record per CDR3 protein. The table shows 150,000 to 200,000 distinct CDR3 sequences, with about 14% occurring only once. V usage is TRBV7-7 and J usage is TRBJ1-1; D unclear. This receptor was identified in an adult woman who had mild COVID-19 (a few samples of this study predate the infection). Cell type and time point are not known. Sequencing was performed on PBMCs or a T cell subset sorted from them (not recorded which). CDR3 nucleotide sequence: TGTGCCAGCAGCTTATACCGGAACACTGAAGCTTTCTTT. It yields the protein CASSLYRNTEAFF.